The present T cell receptor beta chain was sequenced within a study of control samples from healthy donors and cancer patients. V lost 4 bases, J lost 5 bases, and 11 bases stayed unmatched. The CDR3 is made up of 16 amino acids. Germline V gene data show CDR1 as SGHRS and CDR2 as YFSETQ. The repertoire was sequenced with immunoSEQ multiplex PCR; TCRdb's copy has only in-frame clones and lacks some. The table has roughly 95,000 clones, about 91% seen once. The chain is built from TRBV5-1 and TRBJ1-4; 7 nucleotides agree with TRBD1. This clonotype originated in a young man in good health. The sequenced material came from blood. CDR3 bases: TGCGCCAGCAGCCTCCACCCGGGACAGTCAAATGAAAAACTGTTTTTT. This codes for CASSLHPGQSNEKLFF.